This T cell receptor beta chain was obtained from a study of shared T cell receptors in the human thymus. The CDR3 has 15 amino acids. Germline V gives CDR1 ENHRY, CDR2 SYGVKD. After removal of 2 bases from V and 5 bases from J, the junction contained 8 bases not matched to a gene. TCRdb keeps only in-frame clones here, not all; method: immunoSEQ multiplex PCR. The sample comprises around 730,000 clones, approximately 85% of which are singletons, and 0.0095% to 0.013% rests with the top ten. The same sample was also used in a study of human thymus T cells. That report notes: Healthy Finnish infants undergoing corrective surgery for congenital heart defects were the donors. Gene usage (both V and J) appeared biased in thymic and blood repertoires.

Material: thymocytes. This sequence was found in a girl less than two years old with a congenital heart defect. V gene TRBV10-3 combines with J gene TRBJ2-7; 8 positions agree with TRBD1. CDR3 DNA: TGTGCCATCAGTGAGGGACAGGGTGAACGGGACGAGCAGTACTTC. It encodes CAISEGQGERDEQYF.